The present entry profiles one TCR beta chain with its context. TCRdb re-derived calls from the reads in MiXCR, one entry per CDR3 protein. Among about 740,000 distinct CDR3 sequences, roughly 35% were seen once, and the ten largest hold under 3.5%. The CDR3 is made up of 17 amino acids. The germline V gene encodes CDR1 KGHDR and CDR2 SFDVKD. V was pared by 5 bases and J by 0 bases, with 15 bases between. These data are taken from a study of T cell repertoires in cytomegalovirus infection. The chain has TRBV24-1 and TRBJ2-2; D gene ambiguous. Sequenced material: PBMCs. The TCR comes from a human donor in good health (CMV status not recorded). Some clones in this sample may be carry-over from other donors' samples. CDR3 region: CATSVDSRLANTGELFF. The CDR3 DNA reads TGTGCCACCAGTGTGGATTCCAGGTTGGCGAACACCGGGGAGCTGTTTTTT.